This TCR beta chain emerged from a study of shared clonotypes between healthy human individuals. Study-wide background: There were three CD4 naive, three CD4 memory, two CD8 naive and one CD8 memory plates per donor. Study observations and caveats: A handful of donors had 5% to 6.5% of their naive CD4 clonotypes in common.

As defined, naive CD8 cells were CD45RO-negative and positively selected for CCR7, with terminally differentiated effector memory CD45RA+ cells excluded. CDR1 and CDR2 (germline): MGHRA, YSYEKL. The CDR3 is 16 amino acids. Trimming took 4 bases from V and 5 from J, leaving 20 bases between them. About this clone: The target antigen is unknown.

Repertoires were generated with immunoSEQ multiplex PCR, while TCRdb's copy carries only in-frame clones and drops some. The sample contains about 2 million clones, approximately 94% of which appear only once. Sequencing was performed on naive CD8+ T cells sorted from blood. This receptor was identified in a man younger than 35 in good health. This sequence joins TRBV4-1 and TRBJ1-1; tentatively, D is TRBD1 (5 bases). CDR3: CASSPLGGGGGTEAFF. In DNA form, the CDR3 reads TGCGCCAGCAGCCCCCTTGGTGGGGGGGGAGGGACTGAAGCTTTCTTT.